This TCR beta chain was observed in a study of cytomegalovirus exposure and HLA in healthy donors. Study-wide background: Early released data comprised some 91 million unique TCRs from HLA-typed donors. Study results and limitations: Rare TCR sequences predominated, though certain public TCRs were found in many donors. In a later analysis, V- and J-gene trimming of beta chains associated with a DCLRE1C missense variant, replicated independently.

PCR amplification relied on 60 Vbeta primers (plus 13 Jbeta primers). Assay used: immunoSEQ multiplex PCR; TCRdb lists only in-frame clones, some missing. The table includes more than 85,000 clones, 75% to 85% detected once. The CDR3 contains 16 residues. Germline lookup yields CDR1 SEHNR and CDR2 FQNEAQ (reference sequence). V lost 5 bases, J lost 0 bases, and 9 bases stayed unmatched. Note on this clone: Its antigen is unknown.

The sample was PBMCs. The sequence was collected from a woman in her fifties or sixties in good health and CMV-seropositive. This chain links TRBV7-9 with TRBJ1-1, with 7 nucleotides matching TRBD1. CDR3 bases: TGTGCCAGCAGCCCGACCACGACAGGGTTGAACACTGAAGCTTTCTTT. It yields the protein CASSPTTTGLNTEAFF.